This T cell receptor beta chain was captured in a study of PD-1 blockade in classical Hodgkin lymphoma. Whole-study findings and limits: With CD4+ cells, TCR diversity rose significantly by C4D1, but not with CD8+ cells. Complete responders possessed baseline diversity comparable to newly diagnosed patients. Those starting nivolumab under 1 year post-ASCT were excluded.

The CDR3 contains 11 residues. CDR1 is SEHNR, CDR2 FQNEAQ, per germline (reference sequence). Produced via immunoSEQ multiplex PCR; TCRdb's table is partial and in-frame only. The data show some 25,000 clones, roughly 62% seen once. About this clone itself: What it recognizes is unknown. The junction differs from germline at one of its ends, possibly a read error.

Relapse was seen in all patients after autologous stem cell transplantation, and brentuximab vedotin exposure was variable. Patients reached a best response of complete response, partial response or progressive disease. The clonotype comes from a human donor with classical Hodgkin lymphoma. The genes are TRBV7-9 and TRBJ2-7, with D perhaps TRBD1 (6 bases). This specimen was peripheral blood mononuclear cells (PBMCs), taken before the second cycle of nivolumab. CDR3 bases: TGTGCCAGCAGCTTAGCAACAGGGCAGATTTTC. Translated, it gives CASSLATGQIF. The full variable domain, completed using reference TRBV7-9 and TRBJ2-7, is DTGVSQNPRHKITKRGQNVTFRCDPISEHNRLYWYRQTLGQGPEFLTYFQNEAQLEKSRLLSDRFSAERPKGSFSTLEIQRTEQGDSAMYLCASSLATGQIFGPGTRLTVT.